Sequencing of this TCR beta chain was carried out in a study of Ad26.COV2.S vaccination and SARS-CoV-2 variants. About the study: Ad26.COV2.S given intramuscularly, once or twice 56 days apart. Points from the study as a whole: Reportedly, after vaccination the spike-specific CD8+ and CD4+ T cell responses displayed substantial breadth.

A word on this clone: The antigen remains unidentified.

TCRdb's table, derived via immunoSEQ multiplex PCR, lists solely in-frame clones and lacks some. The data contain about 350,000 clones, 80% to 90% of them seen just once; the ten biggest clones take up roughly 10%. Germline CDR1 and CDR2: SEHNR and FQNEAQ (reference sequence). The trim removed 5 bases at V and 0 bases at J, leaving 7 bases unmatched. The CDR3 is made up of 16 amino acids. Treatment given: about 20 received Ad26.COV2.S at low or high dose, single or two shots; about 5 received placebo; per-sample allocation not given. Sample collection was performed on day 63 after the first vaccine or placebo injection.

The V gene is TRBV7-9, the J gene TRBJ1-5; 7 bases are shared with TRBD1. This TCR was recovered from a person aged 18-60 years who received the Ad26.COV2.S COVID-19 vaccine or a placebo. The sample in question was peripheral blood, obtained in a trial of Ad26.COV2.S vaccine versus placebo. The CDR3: CASSRGTVYSNQPQHF. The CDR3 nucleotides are TGTGCCAGCAGCCGCGGGACAGTTTATAGCAATCAGCCCCAGCATTTT.